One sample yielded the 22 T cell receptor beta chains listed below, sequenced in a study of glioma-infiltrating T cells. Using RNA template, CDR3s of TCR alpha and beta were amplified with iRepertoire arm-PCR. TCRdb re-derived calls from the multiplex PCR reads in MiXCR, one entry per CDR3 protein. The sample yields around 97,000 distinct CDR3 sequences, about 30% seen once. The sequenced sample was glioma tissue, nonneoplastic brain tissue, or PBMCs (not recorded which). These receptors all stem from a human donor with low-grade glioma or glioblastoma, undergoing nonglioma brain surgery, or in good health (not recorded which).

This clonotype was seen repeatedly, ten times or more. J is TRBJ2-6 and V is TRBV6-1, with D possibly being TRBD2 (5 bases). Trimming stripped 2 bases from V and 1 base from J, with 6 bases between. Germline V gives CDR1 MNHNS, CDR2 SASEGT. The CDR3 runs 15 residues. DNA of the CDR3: TGTGCCAGCAGTGAACGGGGATCTGGGGCCAACGTCCTGACTTTC. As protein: CASSERGSGANVLTF.

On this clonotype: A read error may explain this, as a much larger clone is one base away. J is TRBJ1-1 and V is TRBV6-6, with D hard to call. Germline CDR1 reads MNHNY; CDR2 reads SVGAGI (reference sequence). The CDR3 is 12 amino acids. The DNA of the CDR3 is TGTGCCGGCAGTTACGCCGGAGGGGAAGCTTTCTTT. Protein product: CAGSYAGGEAFF.

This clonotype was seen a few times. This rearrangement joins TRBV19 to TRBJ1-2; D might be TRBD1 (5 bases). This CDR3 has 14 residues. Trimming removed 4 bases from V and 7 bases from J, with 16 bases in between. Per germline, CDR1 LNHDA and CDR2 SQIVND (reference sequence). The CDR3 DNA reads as TGTGCCAGTAGTACTGAAATCTCAGGGAGTGGCTACACCTTC. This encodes CASSTEISGSGYTF. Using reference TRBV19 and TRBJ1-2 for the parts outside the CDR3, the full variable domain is DGGITQSPKYLFRKEGQNVTLSCEQNLNHDAMYWYRQDPGQGLRLIYYSQIVNDFQKGDIAEGYSVSREKKESFPLTVTSAQKNPTAFYLCASSTEISGSGYTFGSGTRLTVV.

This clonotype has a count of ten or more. This CDR3 reads CASGLAGGQFQETQYF. The CDR3 DNA sequence: TGTGCCAGCGGACTAGCGGGGGGGCAATTTCAAGAGACCCAGTACTTC. The rearrangement links TRBV25-1 to TRBJ2-5; 15 bases are a match to TRBD2. V was pared by 8 bases and J by 2 bases, with 6 bases of the junction left unmatched. Per germline, CDR1 MGHDK and CDR2 SYGVNS. The CDR3 loop spans 16 amino acids.

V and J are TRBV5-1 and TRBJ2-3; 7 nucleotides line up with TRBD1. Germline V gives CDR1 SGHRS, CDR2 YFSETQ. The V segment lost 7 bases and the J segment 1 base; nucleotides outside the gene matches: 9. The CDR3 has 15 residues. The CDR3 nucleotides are TGCGCCAGCGGACAGGACAGGTCGCGCACAGATACGCAGTATTTT. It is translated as CASGQDRSRTDTQYF.

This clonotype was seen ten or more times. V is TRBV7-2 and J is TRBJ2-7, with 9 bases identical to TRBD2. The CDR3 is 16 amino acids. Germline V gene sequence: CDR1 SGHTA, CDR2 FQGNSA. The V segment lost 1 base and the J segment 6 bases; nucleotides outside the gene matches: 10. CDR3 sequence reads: CASSLVPSGVLSEQYF. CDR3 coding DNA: TGTGCCAGCAGCTTAGTTCCTAGCGGGGTTTTGTCCGAGCAGTACTTC.

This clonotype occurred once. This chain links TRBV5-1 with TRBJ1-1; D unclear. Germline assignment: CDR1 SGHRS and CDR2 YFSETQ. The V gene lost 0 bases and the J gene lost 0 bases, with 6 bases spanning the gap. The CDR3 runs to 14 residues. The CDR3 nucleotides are TGCGCCAGCAGCTTGGACACCATGAACACTGAAGCTTTCTTT. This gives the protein CASSLDTMNTEAFF.

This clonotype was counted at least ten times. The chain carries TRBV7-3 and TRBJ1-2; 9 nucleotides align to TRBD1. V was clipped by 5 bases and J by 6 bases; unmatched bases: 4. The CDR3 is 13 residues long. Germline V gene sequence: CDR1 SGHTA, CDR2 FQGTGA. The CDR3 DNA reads TGTGCCAGCAGCCTACAGGGGGCGGATGGCTACACCTTC. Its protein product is CASSLQGADGYTF.

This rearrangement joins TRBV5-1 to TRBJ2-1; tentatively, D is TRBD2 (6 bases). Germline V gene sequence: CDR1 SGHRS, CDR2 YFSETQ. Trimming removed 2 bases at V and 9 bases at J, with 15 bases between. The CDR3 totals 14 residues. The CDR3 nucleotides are TGCGCCAGCAGCTTTGACGGGGGAAAGAGTGAGCAGTTCTTC. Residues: CASSFDGGKSEQFF.

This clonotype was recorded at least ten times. The CDR3 sequence is CASSLSRLNTEAFF. The CDR3 region has the DNA TGTGCCAGCAGCTTATCCAGGTTGAACACTGAAGCTTTCTTT. This chain connects TRBV11-1 to TRBJ1-1; D is undetermined. Per the germline V gene, CDR1 is SGHAT and CDR2 is FQDESV (reference sequence). Trimming pared 2 bases from V and 0 bases from J, leaving 7 bases between. The CDR3 spans 14 residues. The complete variable domain, with remaining parts taken from reference TRBV11-1 and TRBJ1-1, reads EAEVAQSPRYKITEKSQAVAFWCDPISGHATLYWYRQILGQGPELLVQFQDESVVDDSQLPKDRFSAERLKGVDSTLKIQPAELGDSAMYLCASSLSRLNTEAFFGQGTRLTVV.

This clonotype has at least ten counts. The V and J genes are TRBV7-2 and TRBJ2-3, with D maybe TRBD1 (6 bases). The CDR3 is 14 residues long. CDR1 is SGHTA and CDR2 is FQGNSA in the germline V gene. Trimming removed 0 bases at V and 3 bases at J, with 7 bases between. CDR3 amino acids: CASSLAGATDTQYF. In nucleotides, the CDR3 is TGTGCCAGCAGCTTAGCGGGGGCGACAGATACGCAGTATTTT.

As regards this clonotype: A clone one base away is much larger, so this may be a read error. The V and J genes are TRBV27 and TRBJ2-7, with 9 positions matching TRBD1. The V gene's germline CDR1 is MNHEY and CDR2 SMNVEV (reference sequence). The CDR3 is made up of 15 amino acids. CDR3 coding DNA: TGTGCCAGCAGTCCCCCCGGGACAGGGAAACACGAGCAGAACTTC. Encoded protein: CASSPPGTGKHEQNF.

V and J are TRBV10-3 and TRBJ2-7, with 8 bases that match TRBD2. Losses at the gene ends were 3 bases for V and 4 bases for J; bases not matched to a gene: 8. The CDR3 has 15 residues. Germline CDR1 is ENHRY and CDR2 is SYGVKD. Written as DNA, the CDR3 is TGTGCCATCAGTGACCCCGGGGGGGTCCTATACGAGCAGTACTTC. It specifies CAISDPGGVLYEQYF.

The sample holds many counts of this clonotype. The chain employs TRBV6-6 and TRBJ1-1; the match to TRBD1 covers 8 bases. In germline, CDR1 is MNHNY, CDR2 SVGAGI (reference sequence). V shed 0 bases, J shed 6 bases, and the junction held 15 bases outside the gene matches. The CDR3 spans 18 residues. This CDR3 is CASSYSSWAGGVYPEAFF. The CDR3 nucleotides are TGTGCCAGCAGTTACTCGAGTTGGGCAGGGGGCGTTTACCCTGAAGCTTTCTTT.

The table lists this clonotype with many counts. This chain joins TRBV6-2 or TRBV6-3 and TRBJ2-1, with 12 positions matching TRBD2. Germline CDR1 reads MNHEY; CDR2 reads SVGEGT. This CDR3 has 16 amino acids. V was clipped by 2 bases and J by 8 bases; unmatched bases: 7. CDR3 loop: CASSYPSSGGGYEQFF. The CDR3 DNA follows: TGTGCCAGCAGTTACCCTTCTAGCGGGGGGGGCTATGAGCAGTTCTTC.

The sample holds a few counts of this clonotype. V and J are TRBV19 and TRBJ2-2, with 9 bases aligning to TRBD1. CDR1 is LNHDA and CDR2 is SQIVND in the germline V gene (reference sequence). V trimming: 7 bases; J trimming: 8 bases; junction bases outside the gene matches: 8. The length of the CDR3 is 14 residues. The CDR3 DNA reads TGTGCCAGTACAACAGGGGGCAGATCGGGGGAGCTGTTTTTT. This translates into CASTTGGRSGELFF.

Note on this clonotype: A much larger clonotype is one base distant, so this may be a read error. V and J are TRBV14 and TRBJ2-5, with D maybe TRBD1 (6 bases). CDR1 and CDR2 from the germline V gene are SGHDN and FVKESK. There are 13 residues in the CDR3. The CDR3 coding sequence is TGTGCCAGCAGGCCACAGGGTCCCGAGACCAAGTACTTC. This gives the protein CASRPQGPETKYF.

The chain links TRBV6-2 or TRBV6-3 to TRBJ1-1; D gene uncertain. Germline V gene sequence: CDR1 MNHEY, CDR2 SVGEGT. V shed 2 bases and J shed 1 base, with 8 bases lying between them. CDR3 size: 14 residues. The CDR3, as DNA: TGTGCCAGCAGTTACAATCCTAGGAACACTGAAGCTTTCTTT. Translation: CASSYNPRNTEAFF.

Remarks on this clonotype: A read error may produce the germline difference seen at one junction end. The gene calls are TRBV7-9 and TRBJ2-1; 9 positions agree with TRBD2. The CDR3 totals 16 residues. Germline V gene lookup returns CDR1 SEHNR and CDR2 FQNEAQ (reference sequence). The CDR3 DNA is TGTGCCAGCAGCTTAGCTCTAGCGGGGCGCTACAATGAGCGGCTCTTC. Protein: CASSLALAGRYNERLF.

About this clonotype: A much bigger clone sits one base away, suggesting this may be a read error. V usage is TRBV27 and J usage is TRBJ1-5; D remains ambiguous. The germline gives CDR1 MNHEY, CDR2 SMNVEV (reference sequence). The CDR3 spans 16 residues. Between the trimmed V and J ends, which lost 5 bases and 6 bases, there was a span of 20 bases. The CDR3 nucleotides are TGTGCCAGCAGTCTCGGGTATGGGTATGGCAGTCAGCCCCAGCATTTT. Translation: CASSLGYGYGSQPQHF.

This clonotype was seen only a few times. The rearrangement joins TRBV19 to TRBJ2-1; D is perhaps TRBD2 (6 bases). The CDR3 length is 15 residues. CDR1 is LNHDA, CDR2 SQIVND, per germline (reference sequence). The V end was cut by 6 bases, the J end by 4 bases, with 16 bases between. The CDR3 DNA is TGTGCCAGTAGATCTTCCCGGGGGAGTTACAATGAGCAGTTCTTC. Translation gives CASRSSRGSYNEQFF.

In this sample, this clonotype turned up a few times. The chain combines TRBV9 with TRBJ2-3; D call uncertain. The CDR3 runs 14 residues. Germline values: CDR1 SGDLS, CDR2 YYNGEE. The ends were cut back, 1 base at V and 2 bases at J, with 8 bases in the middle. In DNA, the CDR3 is TGTGCCAGCAGCGTAAACGATTACACAGATACGCAGTATTTT. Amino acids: CASSVNDYTDTQYF.